One and the same sample provided the 23 T cell receptor beta chains below, sequenced in a study of sequential checkpoint blockade in melanoma. TCRdb's copy holds only in-frame clones and misses some; the assay was immunoSEQ multiplex PCR. Of 20,000 to 25,000 clones listed, 27% are singletons. Noted treatment: randomized to nivolumab then ipilimumab (arm A) or the reverse (arm B). This sample comprised tumor tissue (inferred from file names), obtained from a patient given nivolumab and ipilimumab in sequence. Source of these receptors: a human donor with melanoma.

This clone was detected only a few times. The chain has TRBV1 and TRBJ2-7; the D call in the table, TRBD1, was not verified against the DNA. TRBV1 is a pseudogene segment. CDR3 length equals 15 residues. CDR3 in DNA: TGCGCCAGCAGCCAAGATGAGGGGGTACTCTACGAGCAGTACTTC. This gives the protein CASSQDEGVLYEQYF.

This clone was seen a few times. The chain employs TRBV19 and TRBJ1-1, with 7 bases fitting TRBD1. V shed 9 bases and J 4 bases; nucleotides not matched to a gene: 8. Germline V gives CDR1 LNHDA, CDR2 SQIVND (reference sequence). CDR3 length: 13 amino acids. The CDR3 sequence is CASQKQGRTEAFF. The CDR3 DNA reads as TGTGCCAGCCAGAAACAGGGGCGCACTGAAGCTTTCTTT.

This clone has just one count. The chain uses TRBV19 and TRBJ2-7, with D hard to call. This CDR3 is 18 amino acids long. Per the germline V gene, CDR1 is LNHDA and CDR2 is SQIVND (reference sequence). V was trimmed by 3 bases and J by 0 bases, leaving 21 bases between them. Here the CDR3 reads CASSIGRITHSNSYEQYF. The CDR3 nucleotides are TGTGCCAGTAGTATCGGAAGGATAACTCACTCTAACTCCTACGAGCAGTACTTC.

This clone turned up a few times. The rearrangement links TRBV28 to TRBJ1-5; D not certain. Germline loops: CDR1 MDHEN, CDR2 SYDVKM. Trimming removed 3 bases from V and 6 bases from J, with 12 bases in between. The CDR3 consists of 14 residues. The CDR3 DNA sequence: TGTGCCAGCAGTTTTATGGGGTTGGGTCAGCCCCAGCATTTT. Protein: CASSFMGLGQPQHF.

V usage is TRBV1 and J usage is TRBJ2-7; the table calls TRBD1, which could not be checked here. TRBV1 is given as a pseudogene. The CDR3 consists of 14 residues. The CDR3 DNA reads TGCGCCAGCAGAAAGGGACAGGGCGGGAACGAGCAGTACTTC. This encodes CASRKGQGGNEQYF.

This clone was seen more than once but under ten times. The chain uses TRBV30 and TRBJ1-2, with 8 bases identical to TRBD1. Germline lookup yields CDR1 GTSNPN and CDR2 SVGIG (reference sequence). The V segment lost 2 bases and the J segment 7 bases; nucleotides outside the gene matches: 9. CDR3 length: 14 residues. The DNA of the CDR3 is TGTGCCTGGAGTAGGGGACAGGCGGACGGTGGCTACACCTTC. This codes for CAWSRGQADGGYTF.

The chain links TRBV27 to TRBJ2-7, with D possibly TRBD2 on 5 matching bases. Trimming pared 3 bases from V and 5 bases from J, leaving 14 bases between. Germline-derived CDR1 and CDR2 are MNHEY and SMNVEV (reference sequence). The CDR3 length is 14 residues. The CDR3 coding sequence is TGTGCCAGCAGTTTGTACGGTCCCGGGGACGAGCAGTACTTC. Its translation: CASSLYGPGDEQYF.

This clone was observed a handful of times. The gene calls are TRBV6-8 and TRBJ2-1; D possibly corresponds to TRBD2 (6 bases). The CDR3 has 13 amino acids. Trimming cost V 0 bases and J 9 bases, with 9 bases left between them. CDR1 is MNHGY and CDR2 is SAAAGT in the germline V gene. CDR3 DNA: TGTGCCAGCAGTTACTCGAGGGACTCTGAGCAGTTCTTC. Translation gives CASSYSRDSEQFF.

CDR3 nucleotides: TGCGCCAGCAGCATGGGACTAGCGGGAGCCTACAATGAGCAGTTCTTC. Protein product: CASSMGLAGAYNEQFF. The V and J genes are TRBV5-1 and TRBJ2-1; 14 positions agree with TRBD2. Trimming at V came to 4 bases and at J to 2 bases, leaving 2 bases not matched to a gene. The CDR3 runs to 16 residues. CDR1 is SGHRS and CDR2 is YFSETQ in the germline V gene.

In this sample, this clone turned up many times. The chain couples TRBV10-3 to TRBJ2-5; D is uncertain. The length of the CDR3 is 14 residues. Germline CDR1 reads ENHRY; CDR2 reads SYGVKD. Trimming left V 0 bases short and J 2 bases short, with 7 bases between. The CDR3 here is CAISESRQQETQYF. As DNA, the CDR3 is TGTGCCATCAGTGAGTCGAGACAACAAGAGACCCAGTACTTC.

This clone was found a few times. The chain recombines TRBV11-3 with TRBJ1-1; no clear D. CDR3 length: 20 residues. Trimming removed 3 bases from V and 1 base from J, with 27 bases in between. Germline values: CDR1 SGHNT, CDR2 YENEEA. CDR3 loop: CASSFHVVGEAAGGNTEAFF. CDR3 bases: TGTGCCAGCAGCTTTCACGTCGTCGGGGAGGCAGCGGGAGGGAACACTGAAGCTTTCTTT.

In its sample, this clone was seen a few times. The J gene is TRBJ2-3, the V gene TRBV30; possibly TRBD1 or TRBD2 for D (5 bases each). The CDR3 covers 15 residues. V lost 3 bases, J lost 4 bases, and 17 bases lay in between. Germline assignment: CDR1 GTSNPN and CDR2 SVGIG (reference sequence). Written as DNA, the CDR3 is TGTGCCTGGAGCGACTTGGGGGTCGGAGCAGATACGCAGTATTTT. Amino acids: CAWSDLGVGADTQYF.

This clone was detected a few times. The chain links TRBV14 to TRBJ2-1; D is unresolved. V lost 3 bases to trimming and J lost 4 bases, with 7 bases between them. Germline V gene data show CDR1 as SGHDN and CDR2 as FVKESK. CDR3 length equals 13 residues. The CDR3 loop is CASSQFGYNEQFF. The CDR3 nucleotides are TGTGCCAGCAGCCAGTTTGGTTACAATGAGCAGTTCTTC. The full variable domain, in which reference TRBV14 and TRBJ2-1 provide the parts outside the CDR3, is EAGVTQFPSHSVIEKGQTVTLRCDPISGHDNLYWYRRVMGKEIKFLLHFVKESKQDESGMPNNRFLAERTGGTYSTLKVQPAELEDSGVYFCASSQFGYNEQFFGPGTRLTVL.

This chain uses TRBV11-1 with TRBJ2-7; perhaps TRBD1 as D (6 bases). The CDR3 covers 14 residues. Per the germline V gene, CDR1 is SGHAT and CDR2 is FQDESV (reference sequence). Trimming removed 3 bases from V and 2 bases from J, with 11 bases in between. This CDR3 is CASSLEQGPYEQYF. CDR3 nucleotide sequence: TGTGCCAGCAGCTTGGAACAGGGCCCCTACGAGCAGTACTTC.

Only one count was recorded for this clone. The J gene is TRBJ1-3, the V gene TRBV6-8; no firm D call. This CDR3 contains 14 residues. Trimming stripped 4 bases from V and 9 bases from J, with 16 bases between. Germline values: CDR1 MNHGY, CDR2 SAAAGT. CDR3 region: CASSSPRSGSTIYF. In DNA, the CDR3 is TGTGCCAGCAGTTCACCTCGTTCGGGTAGCACCATATATTTT.

This clone was recorded once. The J gene is TRBJ2-1, the V gene TRBV14, with 8 bases fitting TRBD2. The junction had 17 bases not matched to a gene; V was cut back by 5 bases and J by 2 bases. Germline V lookup: CDR1 SGHDN, CDR2 FVKESK. The CDR3 consists of 19 residues. This CDR3 is CASSKHFETSGKTYNEQFF. CDR3 coding DNA: TGTGCCAGCAGCAAACACTTCGAAACTAGCGGCAAAACCTACAATGAGCAGTTCTTC.

CDR3 amino acids: CASSEGDSRAFF. The CDR3 DNA reads as TGTGCCAGCAGTGAAGGGGACAGTAGAGCTTTCTTT. The chain is built from TRBV2 and TRBJ1-1, with 7 bases lining up with TRBD1. CDR1 is SNHLY, CDR2 FYNNEI, per germline. The V gene end was trimmed by 1 base and the J gene end by 10 bases; junction bases not matched to a gene: 3. This CDR3 contains 12 residues. Variable domain in full (rest from reference TRBV2 and TRBJ1-1): EPEVTQTPSHQVTQMGQEVILRCVPISNHLYFYWYRQILGQKVEFLVSFYNNEISEKSEIFDDQFSVERPDGSNFTLKIRSTKLEDSAMYFCASSEGDSRAFFGQGTRLTVV.

This chain links TRBV11-1 with TRBJ2-4; TRBD2 might be the D (6 bases). V dropped 5 bases and J dropped 2 bases, with 10 bases sitting between them. The CDR3 is 14 amino acids. Germline V gives CDR1 SGHAT, CDR2 FQDESV (reference sequence). This CDR3 is CASSVSGSKNIQYF. CDR3 DNA sequence: TGTGCCAGCAGCGTTAGCGGTTCCAAAAACATTCAGTACTTC.

The J gene is TRBJ2-1, the V gene TRBV19; the D call may be TRBD1 or TRBD2 (5 bases each). The CDR3 loop spans 15 amino acids. CDR1 and CDR2 from the germline V gene are LNHDA and SQIVND (reference sequence). V lost 5 bases and J 6 bases, leaving 17 bases between the germline ends. This CDR3 reads CASSPRDAFFNEQFF. The CDR3 DNA reads as TGTGCCAGTAGTCCTCGGGACGCATTTTTCAATGAGCAGTTCTTC.

J is TRBJ2-7 and V is TRBV28; perhaps TRBD1 as D (5 bases). Germline loops: CDR1 MDHEN, CDR2 SYDVKM. The CDR3 spans 12 residues. V dropped 3 bases and J dropped 5 bases, with 8 bases sitting between them. CDR3: CASSFQGNEQYF. In DNA form, the CDR3 reads TGTGCCAGCAGTTTTCAGGGAAACGAGCAGTACTTC.

This clone was seen more than once but under ten times. The chain couples TRBV9 to TRBJ2-3, with no clear D. Germline-derived CDR1 and CDR2 are SGDLS and YYNGEE. V lost 0 bases, J lost 0 bases, and 11 bases lay in between. The CDR3 spans 16 residues. In DNA form, the CDR3 reads TGTGCCAGCAGCGTAGGCCCCTCTCTTAGCACAGATACGCAGTATTTT. Protein product: CASSVGPSLSTDTQYF.

A few counts support this clone. J is TRBJ2-7 and V is TRBV12-5; the match to TRBD1 covers 12 bases. CDR3 length: 14 amino acids. Germline CDR1 LGHNT, CDR2 FRNRAP. CDR3 protein: CASTLGQGAYEQYF. CDR3 coding DNA: TGTGCCAGCACCCTGGGACAGGGGGCTTACGAGCAGTACTTC.

The rearrangement uses TRBV1 and TRBJ1-6. TRBV1 is listed as a pseudogene. The CDR3 consists of 17 residues. As DNA, the CDR3 is TGCGCCAGCAGCCAAGATCCATCGAGCTCCTATAATTCACCCCTCCACTTT. This encodes CASSQDPSSSYNSPLHF.